This is a list of T cell receptor beta chains from one sample in a study of blood T cell repertoires in COVID-19. Using immunoSEQ multiplex PCR, the repertoire was profiled, and TCRdb retains in-frame clones only, with some absent. The sample yields 150,000 to 200,000 clones, roughly 80% seen once. Sequenced: peripheral blood. The receptors stem from a woman in her twenties or thirties with acute or convalescent COVID-19. Both conserved end residues are part of each CDR3. A D gene is named only where the DNA matches it firmly. Not every row has a clone size; where given, it reads once, few, many or a size class.

V	size	D	J	CDR3	DNA
TRBV30	.	TRBD2	TRBJ2-7	CAWGPSGSHYEQYF	TGTGCCTGGGGGCCTAGCGGGTCACACTACGAGCAGTACTTC
TRBV6-5	.	.	TRBJ2-5	CASSYSELSGVETQYF	TGTGCCAGCAGTTACTCGGAACTTTCGGGAGTAGAGACCCAGTACTTC
TRBV28	.	.	TRBJ1-2	CASSFSGVDYGYTF	TGTGCCAGCAGTTTCTCAGGGGTGGACTATGGCTACACCTTC
TRBV7-3	.	.	TRBJ2-5	CASSFGLDGTQYF	TGTGCCAGCAGCTTCGGTTTAGATGGGACCCAGTACTTC
TRBV19	.	TRBD1	TRBJ2-7	CASSRGQGSYEQYF	TGTGCCAGTAGTCGGGGACAGGGCTCCTACGAGCAGTACTTC
TRBV13	.	.	TRBJ2-6	CASSLPGQPGANVLTF	TGTGCCAGCAGCTTGCCAGGGCAACCTGGGGCCAACGTCCTGACTTTC
TRBV7-8	once	.	TRBJ1-4	CASSPRQGSTNEKLFF	TGTGCCAGCAGCCCCCGGCAGGGAAGCACTAATGAAAAACTGTTTTTT
TRBV11-1	.	.	TRBJ2-7	CASSPLGGATTYEQYF	TGTGCCAGCAGCCCCCTAGGGGGGGCTACGACTTACGAGCAGTACTTC
TRBV30	.	TRBD1	TRBJ1-6	CAWSGDRGLYNSPLHF	TGTGCCTGGAGTGGAGACAGGGGCCTTTATAATTCACCCCTCCACTTT
TRBV10-1	.	TRBD2	TRBJ2-5	CASSASGSGETQYF	TGCGCCAGCAGCGCTAGCGGGAGTGGAGAGACCCAGTACTTC
TRBV4-2	.	.	TRBJ2-7	CASSQDKLASHEQYF	TGTGCCAGCAGCCAAGATAAACTAGCTTCCCACGAGCAGTACTTC
TRBV27	.	.	TRBJ1-5	CASSLDGGLDQPQHF	TGTGCCAGCAGTTTAGACGGGGGATTGGATCAGCCCCAGCATTTT
TRBV27	.	.	TRBJ1-5	CASSIYGQPQHF	TGTGCCAGCAGTATTTATGGCCAGCCCCAGCATTTT
TRBV5-1	.	TRBD2	TRBJ2-1	CASSLGEGIYNEQFF	TGCGCCAGCAGCCTCGGGGAGGGCATCTACAATGAGCAGTTCTTC
TRBV3-1/TRBV3-2	.	TRBD2	TRBJ2-3	CASSPLASGGADTQYF	TGTGCCAGCAGCCCCCTCGCCAGCGGGGGGGCAGATACGCAGTATTTT
TRBV6-1	.	.	TRBJ2-1	CASSEDYRLNEQFF	TGTGCCAGCAGTGAGGACTACCGCCTCAATGAGCAGTTCTTC
TRBV5-4	few	TRBD1	TRBJ2-7	CASSLVGRGQSYEQYF	TGTGCCAGCAGCTTGGTCGGCAGGGGGCAATCCTACGAGCAGTACTTC
TRBV6-5	.	.	TRBJ1-1	CASSTKGVGTEAFF	TGTGCCAGCTCGACAAAGGGGGTGGGGACTGAAGCTTTCTTT
TRBV5-1	few	TRBD1	TRBJ1-6	CASSLAGTDNSPLHF	TGCGCCAGCAGCTTGGCTGGGACAGATAATTCACCCCTCCACTTT
TRBV7-3	.	TRBD1	TRBJ1-4	CASSKQGAANEKLFF	TGTGCCAGCAGCAAACAGGGGGCAGCTAATGAAAAACTGTTTTTT
TRBV9	.	.	TRBJ1-2	CASVDRVYGYTF	TGTGCCAGCGTCGACAGAGTCTATGGCTACACCTTC
TRBV5-5	.	.	TRBJ2-2	CASSLLGSGANTGELFF	TGTGCCAGCAGCTTGCTAGGATCAGGGGCGAACACCGGGGAGCTGTTTTTT
TRBV15	.	.	TRBJ2-7	CATSRDADSYEQYF	TGTGCCACCAGCAGAGATGCGGATTCCTACGAGCAGTACTTC
TRBV6-5	once	.	TRBJ1-2	CASNSVNYGYTF	TGTGCCAGCAATTCTGTGAACTATGGCTACACCTTC
TRBV3-1/TRBV3-2	.	.	TRBJ2-3	CASSQGAPQDTQYF	TGTGCCAGCAGCCAAGGGGCGCCCCAAGATACGCAGTATTTT
TRBV2	.	.	TRBJ1-2	CASSERRQIYGYTF	TGTGCCAGCAGTGAAAGGCGGCAGATCTATGGCTACACCTTC
TRBV7-9	.	.	TRBJ1-3	CASSPDGAERNTIYF	TGTGCCAGCAGCCCCGACGGAGCCGAACGAAACACCATATATTTT
TRBV29-1	once	.	TRBJ1-1	CSVSDTEAFF	TGCAGCGTTTCTGACACTGAAGCTTTCTTT
TRBV27	.	.	TRBJ2-1	CASSSPGTLYNEQFF	TGTGCCAGCAGTTCCCCCGGGACATTGTACAATGAGCAGTTCTTC